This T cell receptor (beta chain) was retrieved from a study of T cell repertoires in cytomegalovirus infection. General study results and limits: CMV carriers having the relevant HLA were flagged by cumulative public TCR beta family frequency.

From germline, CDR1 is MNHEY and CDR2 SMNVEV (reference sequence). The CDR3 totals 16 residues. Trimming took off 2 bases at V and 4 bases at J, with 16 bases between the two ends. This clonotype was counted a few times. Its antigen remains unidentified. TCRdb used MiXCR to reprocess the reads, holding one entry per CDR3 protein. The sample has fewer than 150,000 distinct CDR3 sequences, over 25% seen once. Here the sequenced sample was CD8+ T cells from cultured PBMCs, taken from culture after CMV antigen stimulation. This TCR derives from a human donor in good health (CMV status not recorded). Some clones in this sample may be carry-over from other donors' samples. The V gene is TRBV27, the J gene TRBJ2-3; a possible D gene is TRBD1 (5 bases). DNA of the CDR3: TGTGCCAGCAGTTTAAAGGGGCCCCGTGGACCAGATACGCAGTATTTT. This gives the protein CASSLKGPRGPDTQYF.